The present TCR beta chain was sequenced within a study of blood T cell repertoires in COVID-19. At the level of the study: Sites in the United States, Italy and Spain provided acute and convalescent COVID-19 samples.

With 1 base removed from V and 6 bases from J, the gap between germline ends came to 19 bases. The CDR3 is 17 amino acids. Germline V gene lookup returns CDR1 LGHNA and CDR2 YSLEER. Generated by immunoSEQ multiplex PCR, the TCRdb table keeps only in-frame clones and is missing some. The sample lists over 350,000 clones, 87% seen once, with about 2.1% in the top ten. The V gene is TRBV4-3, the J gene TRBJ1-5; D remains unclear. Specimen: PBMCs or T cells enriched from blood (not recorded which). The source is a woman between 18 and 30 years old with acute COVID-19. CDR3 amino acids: CASSQAAYGNLGQPQHF. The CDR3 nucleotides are TGCGCCAGCAGCCAAGCTGCATACGGTAATCTCGGTCAGCCCCAGCATTTT.